This T cell receptor (beta chain) was sequenced for a study of cytomegalovirus exposure and HLA in healthy donors. Study-wide findings and caveats: In most subjects, TCR beta sequences reportedly gave accurate predictions of HLA-A and HLA-B alleles. In a later analysis, productive TCRs from donors in an Asian-associated ancestry cluster reportedly carried fewer N-insertions than the cohort mean.

In regard to this clone: Its antigen remains unknown.

The CDR3 totals 15 residues. Trimming cost V 1 base and J 1 base, with 8 bases left between them. CDR1 and CDR2 (germline): SEHNR, FQNEAQ (reference sequence). It was with 60 Vbeta and 13 Jbeta primers that the PCR ran. TCRdb's copy holds only in-frame clones and misses some; the assay was immunoSEQ multiplex PCR. This sample has about 200,000 clones, with roughly 85% found just once. The origin of this receptor is a woman between 45 and 60 years old in good health and CMV-seronegative. The sample taken for sequencing was PBMCs. V gene TRBV7-9 combines with J gene TRBJ1-5, with D possibly matching TRBD1 (6 bases). CDR3 region: CASSLDRASNQPQHF. The CDR3 coding sequence is TGTGCCAGCAGCTTAGACAGGGCAAGCAATCAGCCCCAGCATTTT. Variable domain in full (rest from reference TRBV7-9 and TRBJ1-5): DTGVSQNPRHKITKRGQNVTFRCDPISEHNRLYWYRQTLGQGPEFLTYFQNEAQLEKSRLLSDRFSAERPKGSFSTLEIQRTEQGDSAMYLCASSLDRASNQPQHFGDGTRLSIL.